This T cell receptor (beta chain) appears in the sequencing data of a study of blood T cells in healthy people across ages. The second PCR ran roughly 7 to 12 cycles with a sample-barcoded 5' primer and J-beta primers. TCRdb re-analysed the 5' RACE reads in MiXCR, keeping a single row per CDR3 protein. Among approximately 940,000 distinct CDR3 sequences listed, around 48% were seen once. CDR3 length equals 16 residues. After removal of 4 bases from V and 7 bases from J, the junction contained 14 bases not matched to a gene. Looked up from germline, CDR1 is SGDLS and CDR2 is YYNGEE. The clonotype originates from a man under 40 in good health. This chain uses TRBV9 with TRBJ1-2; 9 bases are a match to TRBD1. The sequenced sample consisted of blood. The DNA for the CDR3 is TGTGCCAGCAGCCCTTCCGCCTCACAGGGGGCTGGTGGCTACACCTTC. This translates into CASSPSASQGAGGYTF.